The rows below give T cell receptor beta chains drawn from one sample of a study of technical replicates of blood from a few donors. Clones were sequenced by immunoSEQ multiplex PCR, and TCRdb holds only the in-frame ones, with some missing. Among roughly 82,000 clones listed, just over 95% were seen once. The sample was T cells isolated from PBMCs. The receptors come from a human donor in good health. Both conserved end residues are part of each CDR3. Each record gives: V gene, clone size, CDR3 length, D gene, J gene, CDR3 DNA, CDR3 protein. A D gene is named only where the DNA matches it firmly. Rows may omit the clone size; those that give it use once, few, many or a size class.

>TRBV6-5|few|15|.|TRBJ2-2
TGTGCCAGCAGTCCCCTACAGGGTTATGCCGGGGAGCTGTTTTTT
CASSPLQGYAGELFF
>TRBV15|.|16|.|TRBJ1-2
TGTGCCACCGCCAGTAATCTAGGGGCCTTTAACTATGGCTACACCTTC
CATASNLGAFNYGYTF
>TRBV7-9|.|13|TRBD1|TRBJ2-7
TGTGCCAGCAGCCACGGACAGGGTTACGAGCAGTACTTC
CASSHGQGYEQYF
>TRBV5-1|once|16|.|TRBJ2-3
TGCGCCAGCAGCTTTGGAGGTAGATCCAGCACAGATACGCAGTATTTT
CASSFGGRSSTDTQYF
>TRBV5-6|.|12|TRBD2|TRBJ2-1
TGTGCCAGCAGCTGGGACTATTCTGAGCAGTTCTTC
CASSWDYSEQFF
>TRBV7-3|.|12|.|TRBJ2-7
TGTGCCAGCAGCTTAAGAGGCGGCGAGCAGTACTTC
CASSLRGGEQYF
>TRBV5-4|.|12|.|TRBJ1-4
TGTGCCAGCAGCTTGAATCTGGAAAAACTGTTTTTT
CASSLNLEKLFF
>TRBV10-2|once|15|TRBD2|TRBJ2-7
TGCGCCAGCAGTGCCCTACGTGGGAGGGTTGACGAGCAGTACTTC
CASSALRGRVDEQYF
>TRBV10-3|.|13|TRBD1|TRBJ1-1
TGTGCCATCACGACAGGGGGCATCACTGAAGCTTTCTTT
CAITTGGITEAFF
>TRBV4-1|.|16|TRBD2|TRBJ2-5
TGCGCCAGCAGCCAACCGACTAGCGGGAGTGGGGAGACCCAGTACTTC
CASSQPTSGSGETQYF
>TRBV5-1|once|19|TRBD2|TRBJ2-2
TGCGCCAGCAGCTTGGCCCCTACTAGCGGGAGTTCGAACACCGGGGAGCTGTTTTTT
CASSLAPTSGSSNTGELFF
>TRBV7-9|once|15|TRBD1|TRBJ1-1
TGTGCCAGCAGTCATCCGGGACAGGGGAACACTGAAGCTTTCTTT
CASSHPGQGNTEAFF
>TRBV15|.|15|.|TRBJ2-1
TGTGCCACCAGCACCGACCGCGGGGCCCTCGATGAGCAGTTCTTC
CATSTDRGALDEQFF
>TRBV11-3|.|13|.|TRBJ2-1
TGTGCCAGCAGCTTGGGGCTGTACAATGAGCAGTTCTTC
CASSLGLYNEQFF
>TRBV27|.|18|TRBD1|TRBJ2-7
TGTGCCAGCAGTTCTTACTATCAGGGGGACAGGGGGTTCGACGAGCAGTACTTC
CASSSYYQGDRGFDEQYF
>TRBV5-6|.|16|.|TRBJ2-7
TGTGCCAGCAGCTTGGTTTCGCGGGTGAGCTCCTACGAGCAGTACTTC
CASSLVSRVSSYEQYF
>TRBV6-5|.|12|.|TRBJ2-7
TGTGCCAGCAGCAAGCATTCCTACGAGCAGTACTTC
CASSKHSYEQYF
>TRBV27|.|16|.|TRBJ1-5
TGTGCCAGCAGTTTATTAGGGGACTATAGCAATCAGCCCCAGCATTTT
CASSLLGDYSNQPQHF
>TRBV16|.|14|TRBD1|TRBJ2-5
TGTGCCAGCAGCCAGGGACAGCCCCAAGAGACCCAGTACTTC
CASSQGQPQETQYF
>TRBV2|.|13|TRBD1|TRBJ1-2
TGTGCCAGCAGTTGGACAGGGGGAAATGGCTACACCTTC
CASSWTGGNGYTF
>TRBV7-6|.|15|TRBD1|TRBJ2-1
TGTGCCAGCAGCTTAGGGGGGACAGTCTACAATGAGCAGTTCTTC
CASSLGGTVYNEQFF
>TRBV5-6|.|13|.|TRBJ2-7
TGTGCCAGCAGCCCAAACCCAGGCTACGAGCAGTACTTC
CASSPNPGYEQYF
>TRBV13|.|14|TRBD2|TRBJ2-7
TGTGCCAGCAGACAAAGGACTAGCTCCTCCGAGCAGTACTTC
CASRQRTSSSEQYF
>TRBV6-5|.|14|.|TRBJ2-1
TGTGCCAGCAGAGGGACTTCTGTCTACAATGAGCAGTTCTTC
CASRGTSVYNEQFF
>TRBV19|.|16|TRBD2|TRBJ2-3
TGTGCCAGTAGTATAACGGCGGGAGGGCGGACAGATACGCAGTATTTT
CASSITAGGRTDTQYF
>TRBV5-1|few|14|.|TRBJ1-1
TGCGCCAGCAGCTTGGAGAGATCGGGCACTGAAGCTTTCTTT
CASSLERSGTEAFF
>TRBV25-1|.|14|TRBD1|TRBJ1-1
TGTGCCAGCAGTGTAAGGGGGCAGTACACTGAAGCTTTCTTT
CASSVRGQYTEAFF
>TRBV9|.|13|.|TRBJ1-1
TGTGCCAGCAAGACCGGGGTGGACACTGAAGCTTTCTTT
CASKTGVDTEAFF
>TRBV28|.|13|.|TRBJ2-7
TGTGCCAGCAGTTTCGCTATGTCCTACGAGCAGTACTTC
CASSFAMSYEQYF
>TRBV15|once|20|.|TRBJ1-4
TGTGCCACCAGCAGAGATCTTTTCCGCAGGGAGGTTCTTATAGTCGGAAAACTGTTTTTT
CATSRDLFRREVLIVGKLFF
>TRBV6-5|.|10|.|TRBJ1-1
TGTGCATCGGGGAACACTGAAGCTTTCTTT
CASGNTEAFF
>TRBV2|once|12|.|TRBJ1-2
TGTGCCAGCAGTACCCTTCTGAGGGGCTACACCTTC
CASSTLLRGYTF
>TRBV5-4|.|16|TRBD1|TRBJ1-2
TGTGCCAGCAGCTTGGGAGGACAGGGGGCTAACTATGGCTACACCTTC
CASSLGGQGANYGYTF
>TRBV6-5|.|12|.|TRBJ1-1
TGTGCCAGCACAGGGGTGGGAGCTGAAGCTTTCTTT
CASTGVGAEAFF
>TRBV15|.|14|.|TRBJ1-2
TGTGCCACCAGCAGAGCCACAGGGCTGGAGGGCTACACCTTC
CATSRATGLEGYTF
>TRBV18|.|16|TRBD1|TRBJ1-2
TGTGCCAGCTCACCGATAGAGAGTACAGGGGCCTATGGCTACACCTTC
CASSPIESTGAYGYTF
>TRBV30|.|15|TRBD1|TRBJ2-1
TGTGCCGGGACGAACCCAGGGGGATTATACAATGAGCAGTTCTTC
CAGTNPGGLYNEQFF
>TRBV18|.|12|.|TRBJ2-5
TGTGCCAGCTCACCTCCAGGAGAGACCCAGTACTTC
CASSPPGETQYF
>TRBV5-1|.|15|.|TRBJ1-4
TGCGCCAGCAGCTTGGCCTTACAGGGTAATGAAAAACTGTTTTTT
CASSLALQGNEKLFF
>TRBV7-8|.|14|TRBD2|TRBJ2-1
TGTGCCGGGATAGCGGGAGGTCGAAACAATGAGCAGTTCTTC
CAGIAGGRNNEQFF
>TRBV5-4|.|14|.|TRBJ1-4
TGTGCCAGCAGCTTGGCACCTGGGAGCGAAAAACTGTTTTTT
CASSLAPGSEKLFF
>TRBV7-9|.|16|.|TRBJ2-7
TGTGCCAGCAGCCTCGGGGGGCGGGTACCCTCCTACGAGCAGTACTTC
CASSLGGRVPSYEQYF
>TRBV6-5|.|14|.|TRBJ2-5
TGTGCCAGCAGAATAGGACAGACAGCGGCGACCCAGTACTTC
CASRIGQTAATQYF
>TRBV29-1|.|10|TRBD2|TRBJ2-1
TGCAGCGCCGGGGGGAATGAGCAGTTCTTC
CSAGGNEQFF
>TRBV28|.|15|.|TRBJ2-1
TGTGCCAGCGGTAGCGGCACCGACCTCTACAATGAGCAGTTCTTC
CASGSGTDLYNEQFF